These 22 T cell receptor beta chains were sequenced from one sample in a study of OX40 agonist ivuxolimab in advanced cancers. This table comes from immunoSEQ multiplex PCR, and its TCRdb copy is limited to in-frame clones, with some not included. The sample shows tens of thousands of clones, around 89% of them seen only once. Sequenced here: CD4+ or CD8+ T cells sorted from blood, sampled in a trial of the OX40 agonist ivuxolimab. Receptor source: an adult with an advanced solid tumor such as melanoma, head and neck, liver or kidney cancer.

V is TRBV28 and J is TRBJ1-4; D gene unclear. V lost 4 bases to trimming and J lost 6 bases, with 18 bases between them. The CDR3 has 16 amino acids. Germline V lookup: CDR1 MDHEN, CDR2 SYDVKM. CDR3 amino acids: CASSSPLSRRHEKLFF. The CDR3 coding sequence is TGTGCCAGCAGTTCGCCCCTCAGCCGACGGCATGAAAAACTGTTTTTT. Combining the CDR3 with reference TRBV28 and TRBJ1-4 gives the whole variable domain DVKVTQSSRYLVKRTGEKVFLECVQDMDHENMFWYRQDPGLGLRLIYFSYDVKMKEKGDIPEGYSVSREKKERFSLILESASTNQTSMYLCASSSPLSRRHEKLFFGSGTQLSVL.

The V and J genes are TRBV6-1 and TRBJ1-2; 7 positions match TRBD1. V dropped 4 bases and J dropped 5; count of bases not matched to a gene: 13. Per germline, CDR1 MNHNS and CDR2 SASEGT. The CDR3 spans 16 residues. The CDR3: CASSGPRQGRGYGYTF. In nucleotides, the CDR3 is TGTGCCAGCAGTGGACCTCGACAGGGAAGAGGATATGGCTACACCTTC.

The chain carries TRBV28 and TRBJ1-1, with D perhaps matching TRBD1 (5 bases). Trimming removed 3 bases at V and 11 bases at J, with 13 bases between. Per germline, CDR1 MDHEN and CDR2 SYDVKM. This CDR3 contains 12 residues. The CDR3 region is CASSLGYEGAFF. CDR3 DNA: TGTGCCAGCAGTTTGGGGTATGAGGGGGCTTTCTTT.

The CDR3 coding sequence is TGTGCCAGCAGCCGACTGACAGGGGGCTGGGAGCAGTACTTC. This codes for CASSRLTGGWEQYF. The rearrangement uses TRBV5-8 and TRBJ2-7; 10 bases fit TRBD1. Germline CDR1 SGHTS, CDR2 YDEGEE. This CDR3 comprises 14 residues. V trimming: 4 bases; J trimming: 7 bases; junction bases outside the gene matches: 8.

The rearrangement links TRBV5-1 to TRBJ1-2; D remains unclear. Germline CDR1 is SGHRS and CDR2 is YFSETQ. This CDR3 is 14 amino acids long. Trimming cost V 0 bases and J 2 bases, with 8 bases left between them. The CDR3 sequence: CASSLAGVNYGYTF. Written as DNA, the CDR3 is TGCGCCAGCAGCTTGGCCGGGGTAAACTATGGCTACACCTTC.

This chain uses TRBV5-8 with TRBJ2-4; 7 bases map to TRBD2. Germline-derived CDR1 and CDR2 are SGHTS and YDEGEE. The CDR3 has 14 residues. V dropped 2 bases and J dropped 7; count of bases not matched to a gene: 6. Here the CDR3 reads CASSLAGRMNIQYF. The CDR3 DNA reads as TGTGCCAGCAGCTTAGCGGGGAGGATGAACATTCAGTACTTC.

This clone showed up just once. The genes are TRBV5-6 and TRBJ2-7, with 13 bases aligning to TRBD2. V lost 3 bases to trimming and J lost 1 base; unmatched junction nucleotides: 10. CDR3 size: 18 residues. In germline, CDR1 is SGHDT, CDR2 YYEEEE. Here the CDR3 reads CASSSTSGGSLRSYEQYF. The CDR3 DNA reads as TGTGCCAGCAGCTCGACTAGCGGGGGGTCCTTAAGGTCCTACGAGCAGTACTTC.

The chain employs TRBV5-1 and TRBJ2-2; 7 bases line up with TRBD2. The germline CDR1 and CDR2 sequences are SGHRS and YFSETQ. This CDR3 contains 15 residues. J lost 5 bases, V lost 3 bases, and 7 bases had no gene match. CDR3 protein: CASSSPGGGTGELFF. The DNA of the CDR3 is TGCGCCAGCAGCTCCCCGGGGGGAGGGACCGGGGAGCTGTTTTTT.

The rearrangement links TRBV2 to TRBJ1-2; 7 bases map to TRBD1. V shed 4 bases, J shed 7 bases, and the junction held 6 bases outside the gene matches. The CDR3 runs to 13 residues. Germline CDR1 SNHLY, CDR2 FYNNEI. The CDR3 sequence is CASSAAGTAGYTF. The CDR3 bases are TGTGCCAGCAGTGCGGCCGGGACAGCTGGCTACACCTTC.

The chain joins TRBV5-1 to TRBJ1-4; tentative D call: TRBD1 (6 bases). Trimming took off 4 bases at V and 6 bases at J, with 13 bases between the two ends. The CDR3 covers 14 residues. Germline V CDR1 and CDR2: SGHRS, YFSETQ. CDR3 loop: CASSRTGNDEKLFF. The DNA for the CDR3 is TGCGCCAGCAGCCGCACAGGGAATGATGAAAAACTGTTTTTT.

The chain joins TRBV5-6 to TRBJ1-4; 7 nucleotides agree with TRBD1. There are 14 residues in the CDR3. Germline loops: CDR1 SGHDT, CDR2 YYEEEE. V shed 2 bases, J shed 7 bases, and the junction held 5 bases outside the gene matches. CDR3 coding DNA: TGTGCCAGCAGCTTTACAGGGGAGGGTGAAAAACTGTTTTTT. This encodes CASSFTGEGEKLFF.

The chain employs TRBV21-1 and TRBJ2-7; the tabulated D call, TRBD2, remains unverified against the DNA. TRBV21-1 is a pseudogene locus. The CDR3 loop spans 16 amino acids. This CDR3 reads CASSKVLAGVPYEQYF. The CDR3 DNA reads as TGTGCCAGCAGCAAAGTACTAGCGGGGGTTCCCTACGAGCAGTACTTC.

The chain links TRBV11-2 to TRBJ2-2; maybe TRBD1 (5 bases). The CDR3 is made up of 13 amino acids. V lost 5 bases to trimming and J lost 6 bases, with 10 bases between them. Germline lookup yields CDR1 SGHAT and CDR2 FQNNGV. The CDR3 reads CASSGYRSGELFF. The CDR3 nucleotides read TGTGCCAGCAGCGGTTACAGGTCCGGGGAGCTGTTTTTT.

J is TRBJ2-3 and V is TRBV5-5; D unclear. V lost 0 bases, J lost 2 bases, and 22 bases lay in between. The CDR3 is 19 amino acids. CDR1 and CDR2 (germline): SGHKS, YYEKEE (reference sequence). CDR3 in DNA: TGTGCCAGCAGCTTGGTATTAGGTTCTGGGGTGAAGTTCACAGATACGCAGTATTTT. Translated: CASSLVLGSGVKFTDTQYF.

The chain links TRBV9 to TRBJ2-1; TRBD2 agrees at 9 bases. CDR3 length: 15 amino acids. Germline V gene data show CDR1 as SGDLS and CDR2 as YYNGEE. Losses at the gene ends were 4 bases for V and 10 bases for J; bases not matched to a gene: 12. In DNA, the CDR3 is TGTGCCAGCAGCAACGAGGGGACTAGCCCCCGAGAGCAGTTCTTC. Translated: CASSNEGTSPREQFF.

The chain combines TRBV5-1 with TRBJ2-5; possible D gene TRBD1, 8 bases. This CDR3 region has 15 residues. The V end was cut by 0 bases, the J end by 3 bases, with 12 bases between. From germline, CDR1 is SGHRS and CDR2 YFSETQ. CDR3 sequence reads: CASSLGTGREETQYF. In nucleotides, the CDR3 is TGCGCCAGCAGCTTGGGGACAGGGAGGGAAGAGACCCAGTACTTC.

The chain carries TRBV6-6 and TRBJ2-2; D is uncertain. The ends were cut back, 0 bases at V and 7 bases at J, with 6 bases in the middle. Germline assignment: CDR1 MNHNY and CDR2 SVGAGI (reference sequence). The CDR3 spans 13 residues. The DNA of the CDR3 is TGTGCCAGCAGTTACTCGGCGGTCGGGGAGCTGTTTTTT. As protein: CASSYSAVGELFF.

V is TRBV28 and J is TRBJ1-5; D uncertain. The CDR3 is 14 amino acids. The germline V gene has CDR1 MDHEN and CDR2 SYDVKM. Trimming pared 2 bases from V and 5 bases from J, leaving 10 bases between. The CDR3 is CASSLVRGDQPQHF. Written as DNA, the CDR3 is TGTGCCAGCAGTTTAGTCCGGGGTGATCAGCCCCAGCATTTT.

The V gene is TRBV29-1, the J gene TRBJ2-1; D is unresolved. The CDR3 has 13 residues. V was clipped by 6 bases and J by 3 bases, with 12 bases between them. CDR1 SQVTM and CDR2 ANQGSEA come from the germline V gene. The CDR3 loop is CSVQWRRYNEQFF. CDR3 bases: TGCAGCGTCCAATGGCGGCGCTACAATGAGCAGTTCTTC.

This chain links TRBV18 with TRBJ2-1, with 13 bases aligning to TRBD2. V shed 8 bases, J shed 4 bases, and the junction held 5 bases outside the gene matches. CDR3 length: 15 residues. Germline V gives CDR1 KGHSH, CDR2 LQKENI. CDR3 sequence reads: CASAQTSGGYNEQFF. CDR3 DNA: TGTGCCAGCGCCCAGACTAGCGGGGGGTACAATGAGCAGTTCTTC.

J is TRBJ2-7 and V is TRBV19, with D possibly called TRBD1 or TRBD2 (5 bases each). The CDR3 has 16 amino acids. Trimming pared 3 bases from V and 6 bases from J, leaving 21 bases between. The germline V gene encodes CDR1 LNHDA and CDR2 SQIVND (reference sequence). CDR3 loop: CASSIAWGPTPPEQYF. Here the CDR3 DNA reads TGTGCCAGTAGTATTGCGTGGGGACCGACCCCCCCCGAGCAGTACTTC.

This chain links TRBV19 with TRBJ1-1; a possible D gene is TRBD1 (6 bases). V dropped 7 bases and J dropped 0 bases, with 18 bases sitting between them. CDR3 length: 16 amino acids. Germline V gene data show CDR1 as LNHDA and CDR2 as SQIVND (reference sequence). CDR3 sequence: CASKLGVGGLNTEAFF. CDR3 coding DNA: TGTGCCAGTAAGTTGGGAGTGGGGGGCCTGAACACTGAAGCTTTCTTT.